This TCR beta chain was documented in a study of blood T cell repertoires in COVID-19. The wider study: T cells, B-cell-depleted T cells, or PBMCs supplied cDNA or gDNA.

Some clones are missing from TCRdb's copy, which holds only in-frame ones; the method was immunoSEQ multiplex PCR. The sample includes about 93,000 clones, around nine tenths of them seen just once. This clone was observed once. Trimming took 1 base from V and 10 from J; bases not matched to a gene: 5. CDR1 is MGHRA, CDR2 YSYEKL, per germline. The CDR3 runs to 15 residues. Specimen: peripheral blood. The TCR originated in a man in his 60s with COVID-19, enrolled during active disease. The chain carries TRBV4-1 and TRBJ1-6; 9 nucleotides align to TRBD1. CDR3 bases: TGCGCCAGCAGCCAAGGACAGGGGGAAGGGTCACCCCTCCACTTT. Protein product: CASSQGQGEGSPLHF.